The T cell receptor beta chain described here comes from a study of blood T cells in healthy people across ages. On the study more broadly: Through template switching, about one barcoded beta molecule was captured per two T cells, as measured in model experiments.

Trimming cost V 5 bases and J 4 bases, with 14 bases left between them. This CDR3 comprises 14 residues. CDR1 and CDR2 (germline): SGHTA, FQGTGA. Only a few counts were recorded for this clonotype. A second PCR, run for about 7 to 11 cycles, used a sample-barcoded 5' primer plus a J-beta primer mix. TCRdb itself ran the 5' RACE reads through MiXCR, one entry per CDR3 protein. The repertoire holds about 800,000 distinct CDR3 sequences, with roughly 25% as singletons. These data were also reused for a study on T cells of mothers and their children. That report notes: The study found slightly higher but non-significant overlap in related versus unrelated mother-child pairs.

The sequence came from a boy aged 5-17 years in good health. The source material was blood. The chain has TRBV7-3 and TRBJ1-1, with D maybe TRBD1 (5 bases). The CDR3 here is CASSPDRSLTEAFF. The DNA of the CDR3 is TGTGCCAGCAGCCCTGACAGAAGCCTCACTGAAGCTTTCTTT.